The 5 T cell receptor beta chains below come from one sample, sequenced in a study of tissue T cells after allogeneic stem cell transplantation. Libraries were prepared by immunoSEQ multiplex PCR; TCRdb keeps only in-frame clonotypes and omits some of them. The sample records about 660 clones, 35% to 50% being singletons. This specimen was duodenal tissue, taken at autopsy. These receptors were taken from a female patient between 40 and 75 years old with steroid-refractory graft-versus-host disease after an allogeneic stem cell transplant. A share of the T cells may be of graft donor origin.

This clone was recorded a few times. The chain couples TRBV7-6 to TRBJ2-5; D possibly corresponds to TRBD1 (5 bases). This CDR3 contains 15 residues. Trimming took 5 bases from V and 5 from J, leaving 18 bases between them. Germline CDR1 and CDR2: SGHVS and FNYEAQ. Here the CDR3 DNA reads TGTGCCAGCAGCCCGAGACAGACAATCTTGGAGACCCAGTACTTC. Translating it yields CASSPRQTILETQYF.

V and J are TRBV6-5 and TRBJ1-2; 7 bases map to TRBD1. After removal of 4 bases from V and 6 bases from J, the junction contained 8 bases not matched to a gene. Germline V gene sequence: CDR1 MNHEY, CDR2 SVGAGI. This CDR3 region has 14 residues. The CDR3 reads CASSFLGQLHGYTF. The CDR3 DNA reads as TGTGCCAGCAGTTTCCTGGGACAGCTCCATGGCTACACCTTC.

The rearrangement uses TRBV9 and TRBJ2-1; TRBD2 agrees at 7 bases. Losses at the gene ends were 3 bases for V and 6 bases for J; bases not matched to a gene: 6. The V gene's germline CDR1 is SGDLS and CDR2 YYNGEE. CDR3 size: 14 residues. The CDR3 bases are TGTGCCAGCAGCGCCCGAGGACTAGGCAATGAGCAGTTCTTC. This codes for CASSARGLGNEQFF.

This clone has only a few counts. The chain carries TRBV14 and TRBJ1-2; D is undetermined. Trimming shortened V by 3 bases and J by 7 bases, and 12 bases separated the two germline ends. Germline V CDR1 and CDR2: SGHDN, FVKESK. The length of the CDR3 is 13 residues. The CDR3 sequence is CASSHIASVGYTF. CDR3 nucleotide sequence: TGTGCCAGCAGCCACATTGCCAGCGTTGGCTACACCTTC.

The gene calls are TRBV4-1 and TRBJ2-2; D possibly corresponds to TRBD1 (6 bases). The CDR3 spans 17 residues. Germline loops: CDR1 MGHRA, CDR2 YSYEKL. Trimming shortened V by 3 bases and J by 0 bases, and 14 bases separated the two germline ends. Here the CDR3 reads CASSQGGTFANTGELFF. CDR3 in DNA: TGCGCCAGCAGCCAGGGTGGGACATTCGCGAACACCGGGGAGCTGTTTTTT.